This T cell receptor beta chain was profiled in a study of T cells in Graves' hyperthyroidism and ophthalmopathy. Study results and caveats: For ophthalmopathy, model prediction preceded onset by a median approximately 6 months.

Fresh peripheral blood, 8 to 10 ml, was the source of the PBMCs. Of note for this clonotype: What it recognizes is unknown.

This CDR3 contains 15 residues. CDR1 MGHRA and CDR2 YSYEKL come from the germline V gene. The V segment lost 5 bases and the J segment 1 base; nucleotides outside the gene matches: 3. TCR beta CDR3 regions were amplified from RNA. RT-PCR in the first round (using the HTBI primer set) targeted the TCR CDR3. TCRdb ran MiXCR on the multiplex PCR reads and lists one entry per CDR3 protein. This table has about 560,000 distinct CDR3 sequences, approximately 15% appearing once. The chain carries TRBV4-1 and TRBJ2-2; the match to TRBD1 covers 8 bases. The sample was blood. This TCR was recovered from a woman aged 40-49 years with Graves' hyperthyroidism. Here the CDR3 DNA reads TGCGCCAGCAGCATCGGACAGGGGAACACCGGGGAGCTGTTTTTT. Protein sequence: CASSIGQGNTGELFF.